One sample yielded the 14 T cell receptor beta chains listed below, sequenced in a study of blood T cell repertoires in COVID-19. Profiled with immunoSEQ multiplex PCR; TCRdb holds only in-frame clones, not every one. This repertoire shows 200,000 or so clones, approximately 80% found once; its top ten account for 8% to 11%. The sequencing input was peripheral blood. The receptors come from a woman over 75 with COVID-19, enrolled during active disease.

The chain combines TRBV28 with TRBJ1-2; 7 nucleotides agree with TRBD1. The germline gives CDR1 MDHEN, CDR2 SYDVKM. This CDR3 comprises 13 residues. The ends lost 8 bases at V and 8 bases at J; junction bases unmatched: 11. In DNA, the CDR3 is TGTGCCAGCGGGCTAACAGGGGTGCACGGCTACACCTTC. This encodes CASGLTGVHGYTF.

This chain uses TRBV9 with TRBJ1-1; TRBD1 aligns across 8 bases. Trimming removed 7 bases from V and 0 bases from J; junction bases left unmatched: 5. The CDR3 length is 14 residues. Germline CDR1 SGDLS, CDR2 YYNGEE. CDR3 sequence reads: CASGVTGVNTEAFF. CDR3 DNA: TGTGCCAGCGGAGTGACAGGGGTGAACACTGAAGCTTTCTTT. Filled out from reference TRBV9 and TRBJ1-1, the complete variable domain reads DSGVTQTPKHLITATGQRVTLRCSPRSGDLSVYWYQQSLDQGLQFLIQYYNGEERAKGNILERFSAQQFPDLHSELNLSSLELGDSALYFCASGVTGVNTEAFFGQGTRLTVV.

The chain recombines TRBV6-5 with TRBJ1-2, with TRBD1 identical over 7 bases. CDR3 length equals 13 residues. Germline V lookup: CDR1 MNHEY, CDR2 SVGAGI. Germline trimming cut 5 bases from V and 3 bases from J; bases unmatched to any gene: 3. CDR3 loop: CASSRGPDYGYTF. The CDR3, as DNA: TGTGCCAGCAGTAGGGGGCCCGACTATGGCTACACCTTC.

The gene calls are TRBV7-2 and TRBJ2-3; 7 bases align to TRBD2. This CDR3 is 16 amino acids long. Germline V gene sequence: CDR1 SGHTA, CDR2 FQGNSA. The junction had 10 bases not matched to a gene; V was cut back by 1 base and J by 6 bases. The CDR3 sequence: CASSLDGPGGRDTQYF. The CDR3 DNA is TGTGCCAGCAGCTTAGATGGGCCGGGGGGTAGGGATACGCAGTATTTT.

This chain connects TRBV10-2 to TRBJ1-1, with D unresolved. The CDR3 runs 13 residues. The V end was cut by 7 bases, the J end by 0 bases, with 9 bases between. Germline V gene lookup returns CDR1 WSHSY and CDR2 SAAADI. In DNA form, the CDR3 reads TGCGCCAGCACCTCCGGGTTGAACACTGAAGCTTTCTTT. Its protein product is CASTSGLNTEAFF.

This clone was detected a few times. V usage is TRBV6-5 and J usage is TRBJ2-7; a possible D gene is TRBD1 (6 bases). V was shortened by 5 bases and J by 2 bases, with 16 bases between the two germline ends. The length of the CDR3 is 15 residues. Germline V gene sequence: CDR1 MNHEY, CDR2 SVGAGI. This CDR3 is CASSLSDSATYEQYV. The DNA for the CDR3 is TGTGCCAGCAGTCTCTCGGACAGTGCAACCTACGAGCAGTACGTC.

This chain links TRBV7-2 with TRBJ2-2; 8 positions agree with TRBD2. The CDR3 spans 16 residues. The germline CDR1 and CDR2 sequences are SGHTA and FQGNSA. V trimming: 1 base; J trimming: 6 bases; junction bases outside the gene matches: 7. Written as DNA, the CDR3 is TGTGCCAGCAGCTTAGGTTTTAGCGGGACCCCCGGGGAGCTGTTTTTT. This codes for CASSLGFSGTPGELFF.

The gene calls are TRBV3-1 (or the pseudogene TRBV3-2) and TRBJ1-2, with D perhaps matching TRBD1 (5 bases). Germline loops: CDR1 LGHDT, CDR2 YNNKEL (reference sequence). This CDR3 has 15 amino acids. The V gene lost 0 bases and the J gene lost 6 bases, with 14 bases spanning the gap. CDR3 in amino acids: CASSQDIKGRDGYTF. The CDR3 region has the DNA TGTGCCAGCAGCCAAGATATTAAGGGGAGGGATGGCTACACCTTC.

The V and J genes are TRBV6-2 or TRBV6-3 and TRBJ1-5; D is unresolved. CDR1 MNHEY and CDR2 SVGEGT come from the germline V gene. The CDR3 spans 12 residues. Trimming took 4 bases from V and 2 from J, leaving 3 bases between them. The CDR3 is CASSSGNQPQHF. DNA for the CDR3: TGTGCCAGCAGTTCCGGCAATCAGCCCCAGCATTTT.

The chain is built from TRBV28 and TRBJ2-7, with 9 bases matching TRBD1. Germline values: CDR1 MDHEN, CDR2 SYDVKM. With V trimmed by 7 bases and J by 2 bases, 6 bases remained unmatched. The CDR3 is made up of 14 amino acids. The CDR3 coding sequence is TGTGCCAGCACGTCGGGACAGGGACCCTACGAGCAGTACTTC. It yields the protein CASTSGQGPYEQYF.

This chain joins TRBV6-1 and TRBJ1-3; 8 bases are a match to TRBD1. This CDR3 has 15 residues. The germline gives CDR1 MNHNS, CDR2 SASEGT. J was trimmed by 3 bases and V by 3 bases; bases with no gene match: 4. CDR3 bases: TGTGCCAGCAGTGACAGGGGGCTCAGTGGAAACACCATATATTTT. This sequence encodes CASSDRGLSGNTIYF.

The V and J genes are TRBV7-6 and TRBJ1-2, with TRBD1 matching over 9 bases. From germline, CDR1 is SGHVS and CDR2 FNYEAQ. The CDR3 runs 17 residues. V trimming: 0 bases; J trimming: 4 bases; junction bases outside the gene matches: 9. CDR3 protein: CASSLAPGQGNTYGYTF. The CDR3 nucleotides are TGTGCCAGCAGCTTAGCTCCGGGACAGGGTAATACCTATGGCTACACCTTC.

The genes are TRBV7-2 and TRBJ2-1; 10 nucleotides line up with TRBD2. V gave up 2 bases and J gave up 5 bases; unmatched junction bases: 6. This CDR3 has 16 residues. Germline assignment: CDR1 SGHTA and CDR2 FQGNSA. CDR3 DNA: TGTGCCAGCAGCTTACTTGGGACTAGCGTTAACAATGAGCAGTTCTTC. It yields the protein CASSLLGTSVNNEQFF.

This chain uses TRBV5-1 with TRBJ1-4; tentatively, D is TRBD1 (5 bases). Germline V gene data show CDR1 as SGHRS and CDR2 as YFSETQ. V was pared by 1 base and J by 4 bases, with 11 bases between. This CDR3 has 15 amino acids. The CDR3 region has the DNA TGCGCCAGCAGCTTGATGCCAGGGTATAATGAAAAACTGTTTTTT. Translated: CASSLMPGYNEKLFF.